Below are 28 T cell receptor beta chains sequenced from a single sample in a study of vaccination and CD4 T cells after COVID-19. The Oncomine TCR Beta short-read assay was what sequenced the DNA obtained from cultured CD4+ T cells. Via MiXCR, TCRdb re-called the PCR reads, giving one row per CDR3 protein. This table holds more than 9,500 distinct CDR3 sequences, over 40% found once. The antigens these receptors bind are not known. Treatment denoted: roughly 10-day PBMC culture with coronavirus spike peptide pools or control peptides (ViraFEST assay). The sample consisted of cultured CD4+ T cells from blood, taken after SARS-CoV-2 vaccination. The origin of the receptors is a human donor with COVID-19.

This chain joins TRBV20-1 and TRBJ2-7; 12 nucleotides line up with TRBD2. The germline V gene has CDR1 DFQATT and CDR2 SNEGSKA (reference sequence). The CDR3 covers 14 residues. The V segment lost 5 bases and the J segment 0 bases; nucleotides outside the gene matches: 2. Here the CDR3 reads CSARLAGASYEQYF. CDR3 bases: TGCAGTGCTCGACTAGCGGGGGCCTCCTACGAGCAGTACTTC.

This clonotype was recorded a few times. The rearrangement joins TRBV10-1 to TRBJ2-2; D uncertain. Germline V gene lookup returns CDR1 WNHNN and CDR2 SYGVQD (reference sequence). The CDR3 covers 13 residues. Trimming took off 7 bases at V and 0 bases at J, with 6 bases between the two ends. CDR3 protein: CASMPANTGELFF. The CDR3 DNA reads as TGCGCCAGCATGCCAGCGAACACCGGGGAGCTGTTTTTT.

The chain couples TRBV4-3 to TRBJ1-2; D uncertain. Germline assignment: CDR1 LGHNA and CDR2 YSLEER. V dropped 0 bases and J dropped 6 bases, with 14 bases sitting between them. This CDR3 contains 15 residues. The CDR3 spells CASSQDREGRDGYTF. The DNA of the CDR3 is TGCGCCAGCAGCCAAGATCGAGAGGGAAGGGATGGCTACACCTTC.

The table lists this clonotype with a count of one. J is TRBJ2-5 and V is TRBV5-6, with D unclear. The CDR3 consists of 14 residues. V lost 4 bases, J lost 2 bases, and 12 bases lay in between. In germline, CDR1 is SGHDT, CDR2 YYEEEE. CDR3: CASSRPGLQETQYF. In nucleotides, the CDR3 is TGTGCCAGCAGCCGACCGGGCCTGCAAGAGACCCAGTACTTC. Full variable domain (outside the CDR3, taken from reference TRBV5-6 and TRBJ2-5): DAGVTQSPTHLIKTRGQQVTLRCSPKSGHDTVSWYQQALGQGPQFIFQYYEEEERQRGNFPDRFSGHQFPNYSSELNVNALLLGDSALYLCASSRPGLQETQYFGPGTRLLVL.

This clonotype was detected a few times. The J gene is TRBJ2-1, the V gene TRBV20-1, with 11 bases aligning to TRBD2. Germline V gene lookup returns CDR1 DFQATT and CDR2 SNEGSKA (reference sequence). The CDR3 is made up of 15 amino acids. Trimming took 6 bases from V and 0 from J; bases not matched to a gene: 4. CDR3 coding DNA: TGCAGTGCCCGTAGCGGGGGGGGCTCCTACAATGAGCAGTTCTTC. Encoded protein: CSARSGGGSYNEQFF.

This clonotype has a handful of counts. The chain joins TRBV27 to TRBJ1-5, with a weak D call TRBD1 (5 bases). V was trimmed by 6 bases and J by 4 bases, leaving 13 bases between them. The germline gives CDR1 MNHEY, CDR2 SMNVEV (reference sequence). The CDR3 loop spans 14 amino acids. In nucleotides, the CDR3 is TGTGCCAGCAGAGTTTCCTGGGGGAATCAGCCCCAGCATTTT. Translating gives CASRVSWGNQPQHF.

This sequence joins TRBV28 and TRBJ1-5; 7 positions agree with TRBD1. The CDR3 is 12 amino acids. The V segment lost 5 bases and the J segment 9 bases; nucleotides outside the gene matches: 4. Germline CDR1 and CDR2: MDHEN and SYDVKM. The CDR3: CASSTGVRPQHF. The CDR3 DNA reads TGTGCCAGCAGTACAGGGGTTCGGCCCCAGCATTTT.

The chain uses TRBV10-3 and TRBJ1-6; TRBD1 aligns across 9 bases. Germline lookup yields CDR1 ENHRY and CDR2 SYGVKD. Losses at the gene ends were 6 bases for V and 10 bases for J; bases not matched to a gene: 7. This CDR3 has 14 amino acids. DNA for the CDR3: TGTGCCATCAGCGAGGACAGGGGAGGGTCACCCCTCCACTTT. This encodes CAISEDRGGSPLHF.

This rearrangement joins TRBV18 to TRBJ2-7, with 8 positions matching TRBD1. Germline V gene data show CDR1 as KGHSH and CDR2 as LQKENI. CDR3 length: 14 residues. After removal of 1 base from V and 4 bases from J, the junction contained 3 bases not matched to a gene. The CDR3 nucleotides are TGTGCCAGCTCACCACTCAGGGGGCCGTACGAGCAGTACTTC. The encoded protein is CASSPLRGPYEQYF.

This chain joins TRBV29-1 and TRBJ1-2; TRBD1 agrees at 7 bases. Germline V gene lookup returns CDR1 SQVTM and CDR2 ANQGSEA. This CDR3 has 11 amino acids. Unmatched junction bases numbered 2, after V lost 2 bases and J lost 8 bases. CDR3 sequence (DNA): TGCAGCGTTGAAAGGGGGCAAGGCTACACCTTC. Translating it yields CSVERGQGYTF.

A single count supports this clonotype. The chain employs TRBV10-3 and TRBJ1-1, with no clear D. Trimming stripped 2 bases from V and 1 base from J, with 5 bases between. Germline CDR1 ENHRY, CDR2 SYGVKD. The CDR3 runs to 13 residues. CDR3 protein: CAISEGQNTEAFF. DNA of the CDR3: TGTGCCATCAGTGAGGGCCAGAACACTGAAGCTTTCTTT.

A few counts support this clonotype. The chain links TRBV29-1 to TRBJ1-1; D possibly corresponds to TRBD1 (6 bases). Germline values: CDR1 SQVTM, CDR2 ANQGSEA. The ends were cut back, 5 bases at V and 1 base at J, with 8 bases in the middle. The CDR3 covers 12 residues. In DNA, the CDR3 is TGCAGCGTTACACAGGGGAACACTGAAGCTTTCTTT. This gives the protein CSVTQGNTEAFF.

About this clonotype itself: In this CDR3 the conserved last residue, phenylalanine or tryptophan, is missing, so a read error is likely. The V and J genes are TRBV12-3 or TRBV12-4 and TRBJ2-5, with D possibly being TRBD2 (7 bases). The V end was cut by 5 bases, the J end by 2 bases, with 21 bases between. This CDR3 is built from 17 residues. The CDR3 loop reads CASSRKMAGRGQETQYY. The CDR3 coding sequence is TGTGCCAGCAGTCGAAAGATGGCGGGGAGGGGGCAAGAGACCCAGTACTAC.

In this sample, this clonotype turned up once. CDR3 DNA sequence: TGTGCCAGCAGCAGGGACAAAGGCAATCAGCCCCAGCATTTT. Protein product: CASSRDKGNQPQHF. This chain connects TRBV5-4 to TRBJ1-5, with a tentative D call TRBD1 (6 bases). Germline-derived CDR1 and CDR2 are SGHNT and YYREEE (reference sequence). Trimming took off 4 bases at V and 2 bases at J, with 10 bases between the two ends. This CDR3 has 14 amino acids.

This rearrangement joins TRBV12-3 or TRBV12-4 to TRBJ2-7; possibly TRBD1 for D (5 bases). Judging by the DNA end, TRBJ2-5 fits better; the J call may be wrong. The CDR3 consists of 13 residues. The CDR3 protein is CASSLRGTETQYF. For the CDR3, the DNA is TGTGCCAGCAGTTTAAGGGGAACGGAGACCCAGTACTTC.

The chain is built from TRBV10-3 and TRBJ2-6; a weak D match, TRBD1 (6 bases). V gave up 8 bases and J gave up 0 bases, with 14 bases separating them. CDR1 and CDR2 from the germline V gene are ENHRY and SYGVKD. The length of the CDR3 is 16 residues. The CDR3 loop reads CAIGRDTSSGANVLTF. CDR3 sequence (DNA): TGTGCCATCGGACGGGACACTAGCTCTGGGGCCAACGTCCTGACTTTC.

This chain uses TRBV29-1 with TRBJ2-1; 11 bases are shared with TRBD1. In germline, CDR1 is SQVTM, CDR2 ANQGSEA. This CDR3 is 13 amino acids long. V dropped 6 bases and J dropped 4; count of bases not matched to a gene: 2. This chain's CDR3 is CSVGTGGYNEQFF. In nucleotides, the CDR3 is TGCAGCGTGGGGACAGGGGGGTACAATGAGCAGTTCTTC.

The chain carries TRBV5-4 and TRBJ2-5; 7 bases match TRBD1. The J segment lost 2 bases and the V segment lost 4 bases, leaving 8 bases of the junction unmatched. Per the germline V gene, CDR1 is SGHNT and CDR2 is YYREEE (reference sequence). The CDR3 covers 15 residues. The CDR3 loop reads CASSGKDRIQETQYF. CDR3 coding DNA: TGTGCCAGCAGCGGAAAGGACAGGATTCAAGAGACCCAGTACTTC.

CDR3 amino acids: CASSRDSSGNTIYF. Written as DNA, the CDR3 is TGTGCCAGCAGCCGCGATAGCTCTGGAAACACCATATATTTT. The chain employs TRBV7-2 and TRBJ1-3; the D is unclear. Germline V CDR1 and CDR2: SGHTA, FQGNSA. Trimming pared 5 bases from V and 0 bases from J, leaving 8 bases between. The CDR3 sequence is 14 residues long.

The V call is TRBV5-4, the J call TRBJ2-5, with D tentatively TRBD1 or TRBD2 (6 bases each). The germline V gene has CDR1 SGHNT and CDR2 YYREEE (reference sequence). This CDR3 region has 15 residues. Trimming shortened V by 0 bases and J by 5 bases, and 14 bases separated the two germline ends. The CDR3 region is CASSLGGGQPETQYF. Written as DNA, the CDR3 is TGTGCCAGCAGCTTGGGAGGGGGGCAGCCCGAGACCCAGTACTTC.

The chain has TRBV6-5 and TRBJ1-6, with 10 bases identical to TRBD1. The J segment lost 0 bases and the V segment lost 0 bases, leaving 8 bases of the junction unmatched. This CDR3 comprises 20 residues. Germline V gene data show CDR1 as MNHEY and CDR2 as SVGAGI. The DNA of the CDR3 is TGTGCCAGCAGTTACTCAACGGGACAGGGGTCCTCCTCCTATAATTCACCCCTCCACTTT. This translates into CASSYSTGQGSSSYNSPLHF.

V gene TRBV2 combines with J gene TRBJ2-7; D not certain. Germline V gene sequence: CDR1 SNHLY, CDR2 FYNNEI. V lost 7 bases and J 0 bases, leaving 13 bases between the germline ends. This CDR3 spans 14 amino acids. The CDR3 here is CASNEDRSSYEQYF. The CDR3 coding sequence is TGTGCCAGCAATGAGGACCGGAGCTCCTACGAGCAGTACTTC.

The CDR3 DNA is TGTGCCAGCAGCTGGACTAGTTCGGGCACCGGGGAGCTGTTTTTT. It encodes CASSWTSSGTGELFF. The V gene is TRBV11-3, the J gene TRBJ2-2, with TRBD2 matching 7 bases. CDR1 SGHNT and CDR2 YENEEA come from the germline V gene. This CDR3 region has 15 residues. Losses at the gene ends were 4 bases for V and 4 bases for J; bases not matched to a gene: 6.

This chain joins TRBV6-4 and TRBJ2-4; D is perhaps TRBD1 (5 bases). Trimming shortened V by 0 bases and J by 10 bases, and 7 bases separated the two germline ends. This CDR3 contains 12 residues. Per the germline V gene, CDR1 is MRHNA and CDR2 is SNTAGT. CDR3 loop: CASSDSAGIQYF. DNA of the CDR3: TGTGCCAGCAGTGACTCGGCAGGGATTCAGTACTTC.

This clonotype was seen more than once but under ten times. CDR3 sequence: CASRGALNYGYTF. For the CDR3, the DNA is TGTGCCAGCAGGGGGGCACTAAACTATGGCTACACCTTC. The genes are TRBV7-9 and TRBJ1-2; weak D call: TRBD1 (6 bases). Per the germline V gene, CDR1 is SEHNR and CDR2 is FQNEAQ (reference sequence). The CDR3 contains 13 residues. The V end lost 6 bases, the J end lost 2 bases, and 10 bases lay between the germline ends. The whole variable domain, remainder taken from reference TRBV7-9 and TRBJ1-2, is DTGVSQNPRHKITKRGQNVTFRCDPISEHNRLYWYRQTLGQGPEFLTYFQNEAQLEKSRLLSDRFSAERPKGSFSTLEIQRTEQGDSAMYLCASRGALNYGYTFGSGTRLTVV.

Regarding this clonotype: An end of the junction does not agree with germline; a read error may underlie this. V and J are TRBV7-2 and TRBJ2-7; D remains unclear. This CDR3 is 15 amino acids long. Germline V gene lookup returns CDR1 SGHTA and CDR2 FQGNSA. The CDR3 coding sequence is TGTGCCAGCAGCAGTTCCGGGTCGAGCTCCTACGAGCGGTACTTC. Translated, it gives CASSSSGSSSYERYF.

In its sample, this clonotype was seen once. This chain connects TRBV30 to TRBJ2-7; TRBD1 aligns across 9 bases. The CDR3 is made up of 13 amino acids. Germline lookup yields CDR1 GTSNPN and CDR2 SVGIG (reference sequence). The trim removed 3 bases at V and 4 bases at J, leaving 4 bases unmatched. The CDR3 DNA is TGTGCCTGGAGCCCGGACAGGGGATACGAGCAGTACTTC. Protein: CAWSPDRGYEQYF. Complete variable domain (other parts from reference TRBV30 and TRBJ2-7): SQTIHQWPATLVQPVGSPLSLECTVEGTSNPNLYWYRQAAGRGLQLLFYSVGIGQISSEVPQNLSASRPQDRQFILSSKKLLLSDSGFYLCAWSPDRGYEQYFGPGTRLTVT.

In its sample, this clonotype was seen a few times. As DNA, the CDR3 is TGTGCCAGCAGTTCCGGACACAGGAACACTGAAGCTTTCTTT. Translated: CASSSGHRNTEAFF. The rearrangement uses TRBV6-5 and TRBJ1-1, with D tentatively TRBD1 (5 bases). The germline V gene has CDR1 MNHEY and CDR2 SVGAGI. Trimming shortened V by 4 bases and J by 1 base, and 10 bases separated the two germline ends. The CDR3 spans 14 residues.